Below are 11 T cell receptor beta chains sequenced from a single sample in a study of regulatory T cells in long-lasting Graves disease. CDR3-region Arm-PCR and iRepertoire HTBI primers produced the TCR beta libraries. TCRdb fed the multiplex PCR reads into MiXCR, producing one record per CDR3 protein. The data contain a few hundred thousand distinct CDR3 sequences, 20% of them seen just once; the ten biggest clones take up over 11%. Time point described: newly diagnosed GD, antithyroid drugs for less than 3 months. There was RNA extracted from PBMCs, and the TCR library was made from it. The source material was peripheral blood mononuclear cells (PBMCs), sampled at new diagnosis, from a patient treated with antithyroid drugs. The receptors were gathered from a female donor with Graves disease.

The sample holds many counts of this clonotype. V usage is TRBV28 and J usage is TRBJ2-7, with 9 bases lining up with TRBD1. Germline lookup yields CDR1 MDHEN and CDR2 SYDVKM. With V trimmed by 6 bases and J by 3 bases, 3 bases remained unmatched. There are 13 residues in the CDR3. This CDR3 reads CASRTGGFYEQYF. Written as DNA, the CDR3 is TGTGCCAGCAGAACAGGGGGCTTCTACGAGCAGTACTTC.

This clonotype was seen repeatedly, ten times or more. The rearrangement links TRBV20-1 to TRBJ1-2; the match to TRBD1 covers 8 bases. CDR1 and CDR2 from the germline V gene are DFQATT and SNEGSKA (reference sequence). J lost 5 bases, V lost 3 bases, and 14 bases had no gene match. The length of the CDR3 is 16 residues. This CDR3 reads CSASPHRDRSAYGYTF. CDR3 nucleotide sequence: TGCAGTGCTAGTCCACACCGGGACAGGAGCGCTTATGGCTACACCTTC.

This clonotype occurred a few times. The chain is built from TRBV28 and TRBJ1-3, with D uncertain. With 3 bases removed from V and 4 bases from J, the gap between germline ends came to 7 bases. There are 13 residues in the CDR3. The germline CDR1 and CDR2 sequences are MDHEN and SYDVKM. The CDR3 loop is CASSFGYGNTIYF. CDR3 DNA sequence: TGTGCCAGCAGTTTCGGATACGGAAACACCATATATTTT.

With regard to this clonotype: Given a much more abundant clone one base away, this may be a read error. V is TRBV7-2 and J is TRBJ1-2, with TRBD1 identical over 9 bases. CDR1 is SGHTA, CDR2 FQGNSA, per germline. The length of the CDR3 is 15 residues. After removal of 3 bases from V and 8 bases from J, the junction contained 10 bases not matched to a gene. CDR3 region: CASSFSTGGAGGYTF. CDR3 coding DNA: TGTGCCAGCAGCTTCAGCACAGGGGGCGCTGGGGGCTACACCTTC.

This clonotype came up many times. CDR3 protein: CSASLGFGTEAFF. The DNA of the CDR3 is TGCAGTGCTAGTTTGGGCTTTGGCACTGAAGCTTTCTTT. The genes are TRBV20-1 and TRBJ1-1; D is uncertain. CDR3 size: 13 residues. From germline, CDR1 is DFQATT and CDR2 SNEGSKA (reference sequence). The germline V and J ends were trimmed by 3 bases and 4 bases, with 12 bases remaining between them.

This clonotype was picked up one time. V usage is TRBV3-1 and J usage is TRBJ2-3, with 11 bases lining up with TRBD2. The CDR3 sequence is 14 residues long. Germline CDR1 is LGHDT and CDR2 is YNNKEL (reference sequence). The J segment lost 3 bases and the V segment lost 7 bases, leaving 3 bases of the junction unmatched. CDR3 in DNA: TGTGCCAGCATGCCTAGCGGGAGGACAGATACGCAGTATTTT. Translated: CASMPSGRTDTQYF.

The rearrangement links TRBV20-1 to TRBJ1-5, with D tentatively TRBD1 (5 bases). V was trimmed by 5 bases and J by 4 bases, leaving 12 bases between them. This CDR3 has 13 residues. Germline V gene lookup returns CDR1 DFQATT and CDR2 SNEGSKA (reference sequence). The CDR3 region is CSAEDTTNQPQHF. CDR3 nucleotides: TGCAGTGCTGAGGACACTACAAATCAGCCCCAGCATTTT.

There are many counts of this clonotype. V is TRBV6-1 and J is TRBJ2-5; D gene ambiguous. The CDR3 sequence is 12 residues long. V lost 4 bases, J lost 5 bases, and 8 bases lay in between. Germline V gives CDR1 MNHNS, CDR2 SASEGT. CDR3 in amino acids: CASSALRETQYF. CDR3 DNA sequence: TGTGCCAGCAGTGCCCTACGCGAGACCCAGTACTTC.

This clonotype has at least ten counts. The CDR3 DNA reads as TGTGCCAGCAGTTACGACGTCTACTCTGGGGCCAACGTCCTGACTTTC. This sequence encodes CASSYDVYSGANVLTF. The rearrangement joins TRBV6-9 to TRBJ2-6; D remains ambiguous. Germline V lookup: CDR1 MNHGY, CDR2 SVAAGI. This CDR3 contains 16 residues. Trimming took off 3 bases at V and 0 bases at J, with 9 bases between the two ends.

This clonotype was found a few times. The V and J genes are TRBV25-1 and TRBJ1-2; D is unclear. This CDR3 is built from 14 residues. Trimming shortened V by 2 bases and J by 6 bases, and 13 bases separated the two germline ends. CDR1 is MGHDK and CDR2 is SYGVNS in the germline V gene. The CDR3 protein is CASSESRGRDGYTF. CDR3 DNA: TGTGCCAGCAGTGAAAGTAGAGGAAGAGATGGCTACACCTTC.

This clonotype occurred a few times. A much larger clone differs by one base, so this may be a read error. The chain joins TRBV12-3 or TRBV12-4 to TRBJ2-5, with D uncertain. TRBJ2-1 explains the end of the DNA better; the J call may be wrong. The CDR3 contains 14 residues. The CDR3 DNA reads TGTGTCAGCAGTTTTCTTGTAGGTAGCAATGAGCAGTTCTTC. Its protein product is CVSSFLVGSNEQFF.